These T cell receptor beta chains were read from a single sample in a study of shared clonotypes between healthy human individuals. TCRdb's table, derived via immunoSEQ multiplex PCR, lists solely in-frame clones and lacks some. The data contain some 980,000 clones, over 75% of them singletons. The source material was memory CD4+ T cells sorted from blood. These receptors were collected from a man aged 18 to 30 in good health. The CDR3 runs from the conserved cysteine through the conserved F or W. D genes are given only for firm matches. Size is stated for part of the rows, as once, few or many counts, or as a class when the clone is expanded.

>TRBV30|TRBJ2-1|once|.
TGTGCCTGGAGAGGTCCTAGCGTTGCCAATGAGCAGTTCTTC
CAWRGPSVANEQFF
>TRBV5-1|TRBJ2-1|few|.
TGCGCCAGCAGCTTGGGGGCCGTCCCCAATGAGCAGTTCTTC
CASSLGAVPNEQFF
>TRBV4-3|TRBJ1-5|.|.
TGCGCCAGCAGCCAAGTCGGCGCGGGACGTCAGCCCCAGCATTTT
CASSQVGAGRQPQHF
>TRBV6-1|TRBJ1-4|.|TRBD1
TGTGCCAGCAGTGAGGGACAGGGATTTGAAAAACTGTTTTTT
CASSEGQGFEKLFF
>TRBV28|TRBJ1-1|.|.
TGTGCCAGCAGTCCGCCCGTTGTCCCGAACACTGAAGCTTTCTTT
CASSPPVVPNTEAFF
>TRBV7-2|TRBJ1-5|.|.
TGTGCCAGCAGCCTAGATCCCAGGGTCAATCAGCCCCAGCATTTT
CASSLDPRVNQPQHF
>TRBV28|TRBJ2-1|.|TRBD1
TGTGCCAGCAGTGGGGGAGGACAGGGAAGCGATGAGCAGTTCTTC
CASSGGGQGSDEQFF
>TRBV19|TRBJ1-1|.|.
TGTGCCAGTAGTAATATCGGTGTAGGGGACACTGAAGCTTTCTTT
CASSNIGVGDTEAFF
>TRBV29-1|TRBJ1-2|.|TRBD1
TGCAGCGTGCTACAGGGGATTAACTATGGCTACACCTTC
CSVLQGINYGYTF
>TRBV5-6|TRBJ2-1|.|.
TGTGCCAGCAGGTTGGACGGCCGCTCCTACAATGAGCAGTTCTTC
CASRLDGRSYNEQFF
>TRBV18|TRBJ2-1|.|TRBD1
TGTGCCAGCTCACCAACGGGACAGACGACCAATGAGCAGTTCTTC
CASSPTGQTTNEQFF
>TRBV7-3|TRBJ1-5|many|.
TGTGCCAGCAGCCTCCAACAGGGTAGTCCCCAGCATTTT
CASSLQQGSPQHF
>TRBV25-1|TRBJ1-2|.|TRBD1
TGTGCCAGCAGTAAAACAGGGGGGACTAACTATGGCTACACCTTC
CASSKTGGTNYGYTF
>TRBV10-3|TRBJ1-2|.|TRBD1
TGTGCCATCAATCCTGACTCCTCGACAGGGAGCTATGGCTACACCTTC
CAINPDSSTGSYGYTF
>TRBV6-1|TRBJ1-5|.|.
TGTGCCAGCAGTGAAAGGTCGGGCTATAGCAATCAGCCCCAGCATTTT
CASSERSGYSNQPQHF
>TRBV28|TRBJ2-3|.|.
TGTGCCAGCAGCCTCGGGAGTACGCAGTATTTT
CASSLGSTQYF
>TRBV5-1|TRBJ2-5|.|.
TGCGCCAGCAGCCCGGCTCCGGATAGACCGGGAGAGACCCAGTACTTC
CASSPAPDRPGETQYF
>TRBV6-5|TRBJ2-3|few|.
TGTGCCAGCAGTTACTTAGGGGGGGGGCAGTATTTT
CASSYLGGGQYF
>TRBV7-9|TRBJ2-5|.|TRBD2
TGTGCCAGCAGGCCTAGCGGGCCCGGCCGGGAGACCCAGTACTTC
CASRPSGPGRETQYF
>TRBV18|TRBJ2-5|.|.
TGTGCCAGCTCTCTCGCCCAGAATGGAGAGACCCAGTACTTC
CASSLAQNGETQYF
>TRBV7-6|TRBJ2-1|.|.
TGTGCCAGCAGCCCCCTTAATCACAATGAGCAGTTCTTC
CASSPLNHNEQFF
>TRBV6-1|TRBJ1-2|.|.
TGTGCCAGCAGTGACGGACAGTTTGGCTACACCTTC
CASSDGQFGYTF
>TRBV7-9|TRBJ2-3|.|.
TGTGCCAGCAGCTTAGTAGGTAGGACAGATACGCAGTATTTT
CASSLVGRTDTQYF
>TRBV27|TRBJ2-1|.|TRBD1
TGTGCCAGCAGGTGGACAGGGAACCATGAGCAGTTCTTC
CASRWTGNHEQFF
>TRBV5-1|TRBJ2-3|.|TRBD2
TGCGCCAGCAGCTGGGGACTAGCGGGAAGGGCAGATACGCAGTATTTT
CASSWGLAGRADTQYF
>TRBV18|TRBJ2-3|.|.
TGTGCCAGCTCACTCCTCCCCACAGATACGCAGTATTTT
CASSLLPTDTQYF
>TRBV7-8|TRBJ1-1|.|.
TGTGCCAGCAGCTTTGCGACAGTGAACACTGAAGCTTTCTTT
CASSFATVNTEAFF
>TRBV6-1|TRBJ1-5|.|.
TGTGCCAGCAGTGAAGAAGCAGGGCGAGGGCCCCAGCATTTT
CASSEEAGRGPQHF
>TRBV6-1|TRBJ1-4|.|TRBD1
TGTGCCAGCAGTGTTGGCCGTACGACAGGGACAGATGAAAAACTGTTTTTT
CASSVGRTTGTDEKLFF
>TRBV29-1|TRBJ2-7|.|TRBD2
TGCAGCGTTGACGGACTAGCGGGAGAATACGAGCAGTACTTC
CSVDGLAGEYEQYF
>TRBV12-5|TRBJ2-1|.|.
TGTGCTAGTGGGCGAGTCAATGAGCAGTTCTTC
CASGRVNEQFF
>TRBV30|TRBJ1-1|.|TRBD1
TGTGCCTGGAGTGTAGTAGGCAGGGGGCAGGGTGAAGCTTTCTTT
CAWSVVGRGQGEAFF
>TRBV6-4|TRBJ2-2|.|.
TGTGCCAGCAGTGACCAGGGCCTTCCTAACACCGGGGAGCTGTTTTTT
CASSDQGLPNTGELFF
>TRBV5-1|TRBJ1-4|many|.
TGCGCCAGCAGCCCCTCTTCCTTGAATGAAAAACTGTTTTTT
CASSPSSLNEKLFF
>TRBV10-1|TRBJ2-7|few|.
TGCGCCAGCAGTGATCCCTCCCGGTACGAGCAGTACTTC
CASSDPSRYEQYF
>TRBV7-8|TRBJ1-1|few|TRBD1
TGTGCCAGCAGCCCCGGGACAGTCAACACTGAAGCTTTCTTT
CASSPGTVNTEAFF
>TRBV5-4|TRBJ1-2|.|TRBD1
TGTGCCAGCAGCTCGGGACAGGGGATAAGTGACGGGTATGGCTACACCTTC
CASSSGQGISDGYGYTF
>TRBV19|TRBJ2-7|.|TRBD2
TGTGCCAGTAGTACCGCGGGGGGCCGCTACGAGCAGTACTTC
CASSTAGGRYEQYF
>TRBV5-1|TRBJ1-3|.|.
TGCGCCAGCAGCTTGGCCTTGACAGAGGGAAACACCATATATTTT
CASSLALTEGNTIYF
>TRBV25-1|TRBJ1-3|.|.
TGTGCCAGCGGCCCCCTCTCTGGAAACACCATATATTTT
CASGPLSGNTIYF
>TRBV18|TRBJ2-1|.|.
TGTGCCAGCTCACCCCGGGACGGCAACAATGAGCAGTTCTTC
CASSPRDGNNEQFF
>TRBV9|TRBJ2-1|.|TRBD2
TGTGCCAGCAGCGTAGTACCAGCGGGGGTGGGGAATGAGCAGTTCTTC
CASSVVPAGVGNEQFF
>TRBV9|TRBJ2-5|.|TRBD1
TGTGCCAGCAGCGTAAATACGGGGCAGGGGGCGCGAGAGACCCAGTACTTC
CASSVNTGQGARETQYF
>TRBV5-1|TRBJ1-2|.|TRBD1
TGCGCCAGCAGCTTAAGTGACAGGGCCTATGGCTACACCTTC
CASSLSDRAYGYTF
>TRBV9|TRBJ1-1|.|.
TGTGCCAGCAGCGTAGGTCTGGAAATGAACACTGAAGCTTTCTTT
CASSVGLEMNTEAFF
>TRBV20-1|TRBJ2-3|.|.
TGCAGTGCCGGGTTCACAGATACGCAGTATTTT
CSAGFTDTQYF
>TRBV7-8|TRBJ1-6|few|.
TGTGCCAGCAGCTTCGCGGCAGGGGATAATTCACCCCTCCACTTT
CASSFAAGDNSPLHF
>TRBV29-1|TRBJ2-7|.|TRBD1
TGCAGCGTACGAACCGGGACAGCCTCCTACGAGCAGTACTTC
CSVRTGTASYEQYF
>TRBV18|TRBJ1-6|few|.
TGTGCCAGCTCCCCTGAACTAAGAGCCTATAATTCACCCCTCCACTTT
CASSPELRAYNSPLHF
>TRBV9|TRBJ1-5|.|TRBD1
TGTGCCAGCAGCAGGGGGCAGTTTCAGCCCCAGCATTTT
CASSRGQFQPQHF
>TRBV7-2|TRBJ2-7|.|.
TGTGCCAGCAGCCCAGGGACTGCCGTTGTGGGAGAGCAGTACTTC
CASSPGTAVVGEQYF
>TRBV6-5|TRBJ2-7|.|.
TGTGCCAGCAGCCCTCGACAGGCGACCTACGAGCAGTACTTC
CASSPRQATYEQYF
>TRBV5-8|TRBJ2-2|few|.
TGTGCCAGCAGCTTGGGGCAGGGGAACACCGGGGAGCTGTTTTTT
CASSLGQGNTGELFF